The 23 T cell receptor beta chains given below trace back to one sample, sequenced in a study of CD8 T cells in Susac syndrome. RNA amounts of about 0.45 to 1 ug underwent reverse transcription with random hexamers. Each CDR3 protein is one row after TCRdb ran MiXCR on the immunoSEQ multiplex PCR reads. The sample lists some 47,000 distinct CDR3 sequences, roughly 92% occurring once. Sequenced: CD8+ T cells from PBMCs. The origin of the receptors is a human donor in good health.

CDR3 bases: TGTGCCAGCAGTTACTCCGGGACTAGCGGGAGAACCTACGAGCAGTACTTC. The encoded protein is CASSYSGTSGRTYEQYF. The chain links TRBV6-2 or TRBV6-3 to TRBJ2-7; 14 nucleotides line up with TRBD2. Germline V gene data show CDR1 as MNHEY and CDR2 as SVGEGT. The CDR3 covers 17 residues. V shed 0 bases and J 2 bases; nucleotides not matched to a gene: 3.

The chain joins TRBV4-1 to TRBJ1-1; possibly TRBD1 for D (5 bases). CDR1 and CDR2 (germline): MGHRA, YSYEKL. This CDR3 has 15 amino acids. The V end was cut by 2 bases, the J end by 1 base, with 11 bases between. The CDR3, as DNA: TGCGCCAGCAGCCAACCTAACAGGAGGAACACTGAAGCTTTCTTT. Amino acid sequence: CASSQPNRRNTEAFF.

The V call is TRBV29-1, the J call TRBJ1-2; D gene ambiguous. Germline V gene sequence: CDR1 SQVTM, CDR2 ANQGSEA. The CDR3 is 12 amino acids. Between the trimmed V and J ends, which lost 3 bases and 3 bases, there was a span of 8 bases. The CDR3 reads CSVEGNYYGYTF. The CDR3 region has the DNA TGCAGCGTTGAGGGAAACTACTATGGCTACACCTTC. The full variable domain, rest sourced from reference TRBV29-1 and TRBJ1-2, is SAVISQKPSRDICQRGTSLTIQCQVDSQVTMMFWYRQQPGQSLTLIATANQGSEATYESGFVIDKFPISRPNLTFSTLTVSNMSPEDSSIYLCSVEGNYYGYTFGSGTRLTVV.

V gene TRBV28 combines with J gene TRBJ2-7, with no clear D. Trimming took 5 bases from V and 3 from J, leaving 11 bases between them. Germline V CDR1 and CDR2: MDHEN, SYDVKM. The CDR3 consists of 13 residues. CDR3 amino acids: CASSIQAYYEQYF. As DNA, the CDR3 is TGTGCCAGCAGTATTCAGGCATACTACGAGCAGTACTTC.

V and J are TRBV27 and TRBJ2-2; D is unresolved. This CDR3 comprises 12 residues. Germline lookup yields CDR1 MNHEY and CDR2 SMNVEV (reference sequence). The germline V and J ends were trimmed by 3 bases and 2 bases, with 1 base remaining between them. This chain's CDR3 is CASSFNTGELFF. CDR3 DNA: TGTGCCAGCAGTTTTAACACCGGGGAGCTGTTTTTT.

The chain carries TRBV7-2 and TRBJ1-2, with 11 bases lining up with TRBD1. The germline V gene encodes CDR1 SGHTA and CDR2 FQGNSA. Trimming cost V 5 bases and J 2 bases; bases outside gene matches: 7. The CDR3 length is 16 residues. This CDR3 is CASSATGTGGNYGYTF. In DNA form, the CDR3 reads TGTGCCAGCAGCGCAACCGGGACAGGGGGGAACTATGGCTACACCTTC.

The V call is TRBV19, the J call TRBJ1-2; no clear D. V lost 6 bases and J lost 8, with 13 bases in between. Looked up from germline, CDR1 is LNHDA and CDR2 is SQIVND (reference sequence). There are 12 residues in the CDR3. CDR3 protein: CASRNTELGYTF. CDR3 nucleotides: TGTGCCAGTAGGAACACGGAACTCGGCTACACCTTC.

This rearrangement joins TRBV19 to TRBJ1-1, with D unclear. The CDR3 totals 16 residues. V was trimmed by 6 bases and J by 0 bases, leaving 17 bases between them. CDR1 is LNHDA, CDR2 SQIVND, per germline (reference sequence). CDR3 region: CASSEGGRTMNTEAFF. CDR3 sequence (DNA): TGTGCCAGTAGCGAAGGAGGACGTACAATGAACACTGAAGCTTTCTTT.

The genes are TRBV30 and TRBJ2-1; D is uncertain. Trimming removed 2 bases from V and 9 bases from J, with 17 bases in between. Per the germline V gene, CDR1 is GTSNPN and CDR2 is SVGIG (reference sequence). This CDR3 region has 14 residues. The DNA of the CDR3 is TGTGCCTGGAGTCCAGCACCTGCCGCAGGTGAGCAGTTCTTC. Protein product: CAWSPAPAAGEQFF.

The V and J genes are TRBV19 and TRBJ2-7; D is uncertain. Trimming shortened V by 2 bases and J by 5 bases, and 16 bases separated the two germline ends. Germline loops: CDR1 LNHDA, CDR2 SQIVND (reference sequence). The CDR3 has 15 residues. The DNA of the CDR3 is TGTGCCAGTAGTATATCGGCAGGACGTAACGACGAGCAGTACTTC. Its protein product is CASSISAGRNDEQYF.

The chain links TRBV9 to TRBJ2-7; D might be TRBD1 or TRBD2, each matching 5 bases. Germline CDR1 reads SGDLS; CDR2 reads YYNGEE. V was trimmed by 0 bases and J by 7 bases, leaving 11 bases between them. This CDR3 contains 13 residues. CDR3 coding DNA: TGTGCCAGCAGCGTAGGAGCTGAGGGGGAGCAGTACTTC. Translated: CASSVGAEGEQYF.

The table lists this clonotype with a few counts. The chain carries TRBV13 and TRBJ1-1; possibly TRBD1 for D (6 bases). Per the germline V gene, CDR1 is PRHDT and CDR2 is FYEKMQ (reference sequence). This CDR3 contains 13 residues. The V gene lost 5 bases and the J gene lost 10 bases, with 17 bases spanning the gap. Here the CDR3 DNA reads TGTGCCAGCAGCCTTAACAGGGAAGGAGTAGCTTTCTTT. Its protein product is CASSLNREGVAFF. Using reference TRBV13 and TRBJ1-1 for the parts outside the CDR3, the full variable domain is AAGVIQSPRHLIKEKRETATLKCYPIPRHDTVYWYQQGPGQDPQFLISFYEKMQSDKGSIPDRFSAQQFSDYHSELNMSSLELGDSALYFCASSLNREGVAFFGQGTRLTVV.

This sequence joins TRBV12-3 or TRBV12-4 and TRBJ2-1, with D unclear. Trimming shortened V by 5 bases and J by 4 bases, and 12 bases separated the two germline ends. The CDR3 totals 14 residues. CDR3 protein: CASSLLGVYNEQFF. CDR3 DNA: TGTGCCAGCAGTCTCCTTGGGGTTTACAATGAGCAGTTCTTC.

The CDR3 region is CASSYSDEQYF. Written as DNA, the CDR3 is TGTGCCAGCAGTTACTCTGACGAGCAGTACTTC. The chain combines TRBV6-5 with TRBJ2-7; no clear D. V was clipped by 0 bases and J by 5 bases, with 2 bases between them. CDR3 size: 11 residues. Germline V CDR1 and CDR2: MNHEY, SVGAGI.

The V gene is TRBV20-1, the J gene TRBJ2-7, with D perhaps TRBD2 (6 bases). The CDR3 is 11 amino acids. Trimming took 3 bases from V and 6 from J, leaving 9 bases between them. CDR1 DFQATT and CDR2 SNEGSKA come from the germline V gene (reference sequence). The CDR3, as DNA: TGCAGTGCTAGGACTAGGTCCGAGCAGTACTTC. Its translation: CSARTRSEQYF.

The chain employs TRBV7-7 and TRBJ2-1; TRBD1 agrees at 8 bases. The trim removed 0 bases at V and 5 bases at J, leaving 6 bases unmatched. Per germline, CDR1 SSHAT and CDR2 FNYEAQ (reference sequence). CDR3 length: 16 residues. In DNA, the CDR3 is TGTGCCAGCAGCTTAGCCCAGGGGGCCAAAAACAATGAGCAGTTCTTC. This codes for CASSLAQGAKNNEQFF.

The rearrangement links TRBV12-3 or TRBV12-4 to TRBJ2-5; D gene uncertain. The CDR3 is 12 amino acids. The V end lost 6 bases, the J end lost 5 bases, and 10 bases lay between the germline ends. CDR3 in amino acids: CASSDSRETQYF. The DNA for the CDR3 is TGTGCCAGCAGCGACTCACGGGAGACCCAGTACTTC.

The rearrangement links TRBV9 to TRBJ2-1; TRBD2 agrees at 7 bases. V was pared by 2 bases and J by 5 bases, with 13 bases of the junction left unmatched. The CDR3 loop spans 17 amino acids. The V gene's germline CDR1 is SGDLS and CDR2 YYNGEE. The CDR3 nucleotides read TGTGCCAGCAGCGTCCCTGGGGGGGAGGGGAGGGACAATGAGCAGTTCTTC. As protein: CASSVPGGEGRDNEQFF.

The CDR3, as DNA: TGTGCCAGCTCACCCCCGACGCCCACAGGGGGCTCTATATTCGTTAATGAAAAACTGTTTTTT. Its translation: CASSPPTPTGGSIFVNEKLFF. The V and J genes are TRBV18 and TRBJ1-4; TRBD1 agrees at 9 bases. The CDR3 extends over 21 amino acids. Germline CDR1 and CDR2: KGHSH and LQKENI. J gave up 4 bases and V 3 bases, and 21 bases lay outside the gene matches. Together with reference TRBV18 and TRBJ1-4, the CDR3 gives the full variable domain: NAGVMQNPRHLVRRRGQEARLRCSPMKGHSHVYWYRQLPEEGLKFMVYLQKENIIDESGMPKERFSAEFPKEGPSILRIQQVVRGDSAAYFCASSPPTPTGGSIFVNEKLFFGSGTQLSVL.

V gene TRBV23-1 combines with J gene TRBJ2-4, with a possible D match to TRBD2 (5 bases). TRBV23-1 falls under the ORF class, with uncertain function. The V end was cut by 0 bases, the J end by 1 base, with 13 bases between. The CDR3 is 17 residues long. CDR3 DNA: TGCGCCAGCAGTCAATCGGGTAGCGCCGCGGCCAAAAACATTCAGTACTTC. Protein: CASSQSGSAAAKNIQYF.

V and J are TRBV18 and TRBJ2-7, with 7 bases lining up with TRBD2. Germline CDR1 and CDR2: KGHSH and LQKENI. The CDR3 is made up of 16 amino acids. J lost 5 bases, V lost 4 bases, and 14 bases had no gene match. The CDR3 DNA follows: TGTGCCAGCTCACGCCCCTCCGCGGGAGTAGCCCACGAGCAGTACTTC. It is translated as CASSRPSAGVAHEQYF.

The V and J genes are TRBV19 and TRBJ2-3, with 7 bases aligning to TRBD1. The CDR3 sequence is 16 residues long. V gave up 5 bases and J gave up 2 bases; unmatched junction bases: 10. Germline CDR1 is LNHDA and CDR2 is SQIVND (reference sequence). The CDR3 loop reads CASSVTGASSTDTQYF. In nucleotides, the CDR3 is TGTGCCAGTAGTGTTACAGGGGCATCATCCACAGATACGCAGTATTTT. The full variable domain, completed using reference TRBV19 and TRBJ2-3, is DGGITQSPKYLFRKEGQNVTLSCEQNLNHDAMYWYRQDPGQGLRLIYYSQIVNDFQKGDIAEGYSVSREKKESFPLTVTSAQKNPTAFYLCASSVTGASSTDTQYFGPGTRLTVL.

The chain recombines TRBV29-1 with TRBJ2-3; 11 nucleotides line up with TRBD2. This CDR3 region has 19 residues. V lost 7 bases, J lost 2 bases, and 20 bases stayed unmatched. CDR1 SQVTM and CDR2 ANQGSEA come from the germline V gene. CDR3 in DNA: TGCAGCGCTATACGAACAGGGGGCCCTAGCGGGAGGTTCACAGATACGCAGTATTTT. This encodes CSAIRTGGPSGRFTDTQYF.